This T cell receptor beta chain was identified during a study of blood T cell repertoires in COVID-19. The overall study: The United States, Italy and Spain supplied acute and convalescent COVID-19 samples. PBMCs, B-cell-depleted T cells, or T cells provided the cDNA or gDNA that made up the material.

As originally analysed: Nucleated cell number was recorded as an estimate derived from reference gene primer amplification. Clones were read by immunoSEQ multiplex PCR, and TCRdb kept only the in-frame ones, dropping some. V, J and clone size reflect that table, while D and trimming were determined from the DNA. The sample has 110,000 to 150,000 clones; roughly 84% are singletons. CDR3 size: 15 residues. The germline gives CDR1 MNHEY, CDR2 SVGEGT. V lost 5 bases, J lost 4 bases, and 3 bases stayed unmatched. This clonotype was obtained from a human donor in a cohort sampled during active COVID-19. The chain employs TRBV6-2 or TRBV6-3 and TRBJ2-1, with 12 bases that match TRBD2. The sequenced sample consisted of peripheral blood. The CDR3 DNA reads TGTGCCAGCAGTCTAGCGGGGGGGGGATACAATGAGCAGTTCTTC. As protein: CASSLAGGGYNEQFF.